This TCR beta chain was sequenced during a study of blood T cell repertoires in COVID-19. About the study: The United States, Italy and Spain provided the acute and convalescent COVID-19 samples. PBMCs, B-cell-depleted T cells, or T cells were the source of the cDNA or gDNA that made up the material.

In the original processing: For nucleated cells, counts were estimated from reference gene primer amplification. Clones were sequenced by immunoSEQ multiplex PCR, and TCRdb holds only the in-frame ones, with some missing. The DNA gave D and trimming, while V, J and clone size come from that table. The sample has around 220,000 clones; 79% are singletons. Per the germline V gene, CDR1 is DFQATT and CDR2 is SNEGSKA (reference sequence). Trimming removed 3 bases at V and 7 bases at J, with 6 bases between. This CDR3 region has 10 residues. To note about this clone: Other DNA sequences of this sample code for an identical CDR3.

The sample was peripheral blood. This chain uses TRBV20-1 with TRBJ1-2; D call uncertain. This receptor was identified in a woman aged 40-49 years with active or convalescent COVID-19. CDR3 nucleotides: TGCAGTGCTAGCGACTCTGGCTACACCTTC. It specifies CSASDSGYTF.